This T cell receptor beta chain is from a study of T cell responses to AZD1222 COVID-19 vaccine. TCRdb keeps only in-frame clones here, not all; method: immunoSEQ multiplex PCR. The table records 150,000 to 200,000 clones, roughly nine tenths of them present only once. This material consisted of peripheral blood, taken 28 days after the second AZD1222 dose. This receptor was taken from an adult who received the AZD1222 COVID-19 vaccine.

The CDR3 loop is CASSPYAAGLRREQYF. In DNA form, the CDR3 reads TGTGCCAGCAGCCCCTACGCCGCGGGACTCCGTCGCGAGCAGTACTTC. This sequence joins TRBV5-5 and TRBJ2-7; perhaps TRBD2 as D (6 bases). V was trimmed by 4 bases and J by 6 bases, leaving 23 bases between them. The CDR3 has 16 amino acids. Germline CDR1 and CDR2: SGHKS and YYEKEE (reference sequence).